What follows are 11 T cell receptor beta chains derived from one specimen sequenced in a study of blood T cell repertoires in COVID-19. Only in-frame clones appear in the TCRdb table, and some are missing; sequencing was by immunoSEQ multiplex PCR. The repertoire holds some 220,000 clones, 80% to 95% seen once, with roughly 0.79% in the top ten. Sequenced material: peripheral blood. The receptor set was obtained from a man in his thirties or forties with COVID-19, enrolled during active disease.

V and J are TRBV7-9 and TRBJ1-2; TRBD1 aligns across 7 bases. CDR1 and CDR2 from the germline V gene are SEHNR and FQNEAQ (reference sequence). This CDR3 spans 14 amino acids. With 1 base clipped from V and 8 bases from J, the junction kept 7 bases outside the gene matches. CDR3 DNA: TGTGCCAGCAGCTTAGAACACAGGGGAGGAGGCTACACCTTC. This translates into CASSLEHRGGGYTF.

This CDR3 reads CAWSVQSVYEQYF. CDR3 DNA sequence: TGTGCCTGGAGTGTACAGTCAGTTTACGAGCAGTACTTC. This rearrangement joins TRBV30 to TRBJ2-7; D unclear. V shed 0 bases and J shed 4 bases, with 10 bases lying between them. CDR3 length: 13 amino acids. The V gene's germline CDR1 is GTSNPN and CDR2 SVGIG (reference sequence). Supplemented by reference TRBV30 and TRBJ2-7, the full variable domain reads SQTIHQWPATLVQPVGSPLSLECTVEGTSNPNLYWYRQAAGRGLQLLFYSVGIGQISSEVPQNLSASRPQDRQFILSSKKLLLSDSGFYLCAWSVQSVYEQYFGPGTRLTVT.

This chain joins TRBV6-5 and TRBJ1-2, with 10 bases aligning to TRBD1. The germline CDR1 and CDR2 sequences are MNHEY and SVGAGI. This CDR3 comprises 15 residues. The J segment lost 2 bases and the V segment lost 4 bases, leaving 4 bases of the junction unmatched. The CDR3 sequence: CASSSRDRGNYGYTF. The DNA of the CDR3 is TGTGCCAGCAGTTCCCGGGACAGGGGCAACTATGGCTACACCTTC.

The rearrangement joins TRBV9 to TRBJ2-1; 13 bases agree with TRBD2. There are 20 residues in the CDR3. Germline V gene data show CDR1 as SGDLS and CDR2 as YYNGEE. The V gene end was trimmed by 0 bases and the J gene end by 8 bases; junction bases not matched to a gene: 17. The CDR3 region has the DNA TGTGCCAGCAGCGTAGTATCAATGGAGGGACTAGCGGGGCCAAGGGATGAGCAGTTCTTC. Protein sequence: CASSVVSMEGLAGPRDEQFF.

Written as DNA, the CDR3 is TGTGCCAGCAGTATTTCGACAGGGGGCTTCACTGAAGCTTTCTTT. Translating gives CASSISTGGFTEAFF. The V call is TRBV6-5, the J call TRBJ1-1, with TRBD1 identical over 10 bases. The CDR3 is 15 residues long. The ends lost 5 bases at V and 4 bases at J; junction bases unmatched: 7. Germline CDR1 MNHEY, CDR2 SVGAGI.

This chain connects TRBV4-1 to TRBJ1-6, with TRBD1 matching over 8 bases. The length of the CDR3 is 17 residues. Per germline, CDR1 MGHRA and CDR2 YSYEKL. The V gene end was trimmed by 2 bases and the J gene end by 10 bases; junction bases not matched to a gene: 13. The CDR3 DNA reads as TGCGCCAGCAGCCAACCCCGACAGGGGTTAAGATCGTCACCCCTCCACTTT. Amino acids: CASSQPRQGLRSSPLHF.

CDR3 DNA sequence: TGTGCCAGCAGTCGGACTGGAACCTACGAGCAGTACTTC. This gives the protein CASSRTGTYEQYF. The V call is TRBV6-5, the J call TRBJ2-7; D might be TRBD2 (5 bases). This CDR3 has 13 amino acids. Looked up from germline, CDR1 is MNHEY and CDR2 is SVGAGI. Trimming stripped 5 bases from V and 2 bases from J, with 10 bases between.

V gene TRBV5-1 combines with J gene TRBJ2-7; a weak D match, TRBD1 (6 bases). Trimming removed 0 bases from V and 0 bases from J, with 10 bases in between. Germline V gene sequence: CDR1 SGHRS, CDR2 YFSETQ. The CDR3 sequence is 15 residues long. For the CDR3, the DNA is TGCGCCAGCAGCTTGGGACAGGCCGGCTCCTACGAGCAGTACTTC. The encoded protein is CASSLGQAGSYEQYF.

The chain combines TRBV27 with TRBJ2-1; 9 bases are a match to TRBD1. Germline CDR1 and CDR2: MNHEY and SMNVEV (reference sequence). Trimming removed 6 bases from V and 1 base from J; junction bases left unmatched: 4. The CDR3 is 15 residues long. DNA for the CDR3: TGTGCCAGCAGGCACAGGGGGCTATCCTACAATGAGCAGTTCTTC. Its protein product is CASRHRGLSYNEQFF.

V and J are TRBV4-1 and TRBJ1-2, with D perhaps TRBD1 (6 bases). The CDR3 is made up of 14 amino acids. Germline-derived CDR1 and CDR2 are MGHRA and YSYEKL. V lost 0 bases and J 2 bases, leaving 7 bases between the germline ends. This CDR3 reads CASSQERGNYGYTF. CDR3 nucleotides: TGCGCCAGCAGCCAAGAGAGGGGGAACTATGGCTACACCTTC.

The gene calls are TRBV29-1 and TRBJ1-3, with no clear D. Trimming took 7 bases from V and 3 from J, leaving 7 bases between them. The CDR3 contains 11 residues. The germline CDR1 and CDR2 sequences are SQVTM and ANQGSEA. The CDR3 loop is CSGLRGNTIYF. DNA for the CDR3: TGCAGCGGGCTCCGTGGAAACACCATATATTTT.